This TCR beta chain derives from a study of Ad26.COV2.S vaccination and SARS-CoV-2 variants. Study information: Of the COV1001 trial arms, the Ad26.COV2.S arm included the donor. Recipients of Ad26.COV2.S got it intramuscularly, once or twice 56 days apart.

Clones were read by immunoSEQ multiplex PCR, and TCRdb kept only the in-frame ones, dropping some. The sample shows 400,000 to 500,000 clones, roughly 88% of them seen only once. As to treatment: around 19 received Ad26.COV2.S at low or high dose, single or two shots; 5 received placebo; per-sample allocation not given. Specimen acquisition occurred on day 63 following the initial vaccine or placebo injection. An 18-55-year-old adult in Boston served as donor. Spike of the Wuhan-strain SARS-CoV-2 was expressed by an Ad26 vector, which formed the vaccine. V shed 2 bases and J shed 5 bases, with 10 bases lying between them. CDR1 is SGHKS and CDR2 is YYEKEE in the germline V gene (reference sequence). This CDR3 has 14 amino acids.

Source: peripheral blood, taken in a trial of Ad26.COV2.S vaccine versus placebo. V and J are TRBV5-5 and TRBJ1-4; the D gene is possibly TRBD1 (5 bases). The receptor's source is a person aged 18-65 years who received the Ad26.COV2.S COVID-19 vaccine or a placebo. CDR3 in DNA: TGTGCCAGCAGCTTTACAGGAGGAAATGAAAAACTGTTTTTT. As protein: CASSFTGGNEKLFF.